This entry concerns a single T cell receptor (beta chain). No cognate antigen has been identified for it. It has no much larger one-base neighbor in the sample; base qualities were not kept. The sample originates from a study of Ad26.COV2.S vaccination and SARS-CoV-2 variants (dated by TCRdb to the early 2020s). A note on the overall study: Donors in the vaccine arm were drawn from COV1001, a phase I-IIa trial of Ad26.COV2.S in healthy adults that was multicentre, randomized, double-blind and placebo-controlled. Ad26.COV2.S was administered intramuscularly at 5 x 10^10 or 1 x 10^11 viral particles, either as a single shot or as two shots given 56 days apart. Participants in the trial were split at random into five groups of five each, receiving low-dose or high-dose Ad26.COV2.S once or twice, or else placebo on both occasions. A total of roughly 32 samples were included in the TCR-sequenced set, comprising 19 Ad26.COV2.S vaccine recipients, 5 placebo recipients and 8 SARS-CoV-2 convalescent individuals. Sequencing of the TCRbeta repertoire served to evaluate the specificity and breadth of SARS-CoV-2-reactive T cell receptors following Ad26.COV2.S vaccination. Investigators remained blinded to trial group allocation during experiments and outcome assessment. Here is what the overall study found, with its caveats: Compared with placebo recipients, Ad26.COV2.S recipients showed higher spike-specific TCR breadth (P = 0.0014). Comparing responses between vaccine doses or regimens was not something the study was powered to do. After vaccination, spike-specific CD8+ and CD4+ T cell responses were reported to show substantial breadth. Vaccine and placebo recipients had comparable non-spike TCR breadth, which fits with the vaccine containing only spike. The authors noted that total T cell responses may have been underestimated by the TCR breadth and depth analyses.

Explained via the paper, the treatment or condition label denotes: some 19 received Ad26.COV2.S at low or high dose, single or two shots; about 5 received placebo; per-sample allocation not given. Repertoires of vaccine and placebo recipients were sequenced from samples taken on day 63 after the first injection. Cohort 1b enrolled roughly 25 adults aged 18-55 years at a single site in Boston, USA, between 29 July and 7 August 2020. Ad26.COV2.S consisted of a replication-incompetent adenovirus type 26 vector by which a prefusion-stabilized SARS-CoV-2 spike protein from the original Wuhan strain was expressed. According to the germline V gene, CDR1 reads MNHEY and CDR2 reads SVGAGI. V is cut by 7 bases and J by 4 bases, and the space between the germline ends is 14 bases. From cysteine to phenylalanine, the CDR3 is 13 amino acids long. Of the read, only the CDR3 DNA is kept; its 39 bases are in frame from base 1.

TCRbeta CDR3 regions were sequenced with the immunoSEQ Assay. After extraction, genomic DNA underwent amplification by bias-controlled multiplex PCR, followed by high-throughput sequencing. For the original study's pipeline: To quantify the absolute abundance of every unique TCRbeta CDR3 region, sequences were collapsed and filtered. T cell fraction was estimated by normalization of TCRbeta template counts to usable DNA, with usable DNA being measured through amplification of reference genes present in all nucleated cells. Repertoire TCRs were annotated as SARS-CoV-2-specific when V gene, CDR3 amino acid sequence and J gene were exactly matched to a known reactive TCR set. The reference SARS-CoV-2 TCR set was derived from MIRA and filtered for enrichment in COVID-19-positive ImmuneCODE repertoires, a step that removed public or cross-reactive TCRs. Based on the MIRA antigens, annotated TCRs were further analysed at the level of specific ORF or position within ORF. Depth was the summed frequency of annotated unique rearrangements, while breadth was defined as annotated unique rearrangements over total unique productive rearrangements. TCR breadth was compared between groups using two-sided Wilcoxon rank-sum tests. TCRdb obtained this table from immuneACCESS and retained in-frame rearrangements with V and J assigned. These tables miss some clones; where compared with another copy, unresolved V genes account for less than half of the shortfall, and the remainder is unexplained. That table furnishes V, J and clone size, whereas the DNA furnished D and trimming. Counted in this sample were about 350,000 clones; roughly 90% of them appeared once. The top ten clones comprise around 6.1% of the sample.

The receptor was derived from a person aged 18 to 59 who received the Ad26.COV2.S COVID-19 vaccine or a placebo. The chain is encoded by TRBV6-5 joined to TRBJ2-7; the D gene assignment is ambiguous. The sequences come from peripheral blood, collected in a trial of Ad26.COV2.S vaccine versus placebo. CDR3 sequence: CASIKMGSYEQYF. The DNA is TGTGCCAGCATCAAGATGGGGTCTTACGAGCAGTACTTC.